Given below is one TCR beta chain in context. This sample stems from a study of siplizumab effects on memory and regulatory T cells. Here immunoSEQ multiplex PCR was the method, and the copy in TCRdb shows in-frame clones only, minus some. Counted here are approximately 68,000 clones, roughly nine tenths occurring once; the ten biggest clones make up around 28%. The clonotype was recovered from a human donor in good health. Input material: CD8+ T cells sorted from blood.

The CDR3 DNA reads TGTGCCAGTTCGGACCGTTACACTGAAGCTTTCTTT. Amino acids: CASSDRYTEAFF. The rearrangement uses TRBV19 and TRBJ1-1; no definite D call. The CDR3 is made up of 12 amino acids. Germline CDR1 is LNHDA and CDR2 is SQIVND (reference sequence). Trimming pared 8 bases from V and 3 bases from J, leaving 10 bases between.